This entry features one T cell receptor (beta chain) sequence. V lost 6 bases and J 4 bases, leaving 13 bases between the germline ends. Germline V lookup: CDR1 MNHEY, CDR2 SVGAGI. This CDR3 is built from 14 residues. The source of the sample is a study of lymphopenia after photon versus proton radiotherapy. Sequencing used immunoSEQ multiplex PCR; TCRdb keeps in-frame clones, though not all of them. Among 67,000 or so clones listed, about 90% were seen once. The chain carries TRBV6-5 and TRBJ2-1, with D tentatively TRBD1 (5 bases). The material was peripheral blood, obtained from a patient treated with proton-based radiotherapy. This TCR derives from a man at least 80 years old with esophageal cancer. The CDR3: CASRQQNRYNEQFF. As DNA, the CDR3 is TGTGCCAGCAGGCAACAGAACAGGTACAATGAGCAGTTCTTC.